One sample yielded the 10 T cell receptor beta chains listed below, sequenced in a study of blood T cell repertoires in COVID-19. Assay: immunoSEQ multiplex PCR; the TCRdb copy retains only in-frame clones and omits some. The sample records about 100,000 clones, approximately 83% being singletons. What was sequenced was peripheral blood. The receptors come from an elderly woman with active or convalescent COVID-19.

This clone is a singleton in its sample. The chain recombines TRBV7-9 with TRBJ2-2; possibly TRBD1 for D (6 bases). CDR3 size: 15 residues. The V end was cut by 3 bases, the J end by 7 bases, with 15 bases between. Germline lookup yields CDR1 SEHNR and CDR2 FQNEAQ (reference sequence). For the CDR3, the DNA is TGTGCCAGCAGCTTGTACAGGGTTCAGATCGGGGAGCTGTTTTTT. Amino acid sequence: CASSLYRVQIGELFF.

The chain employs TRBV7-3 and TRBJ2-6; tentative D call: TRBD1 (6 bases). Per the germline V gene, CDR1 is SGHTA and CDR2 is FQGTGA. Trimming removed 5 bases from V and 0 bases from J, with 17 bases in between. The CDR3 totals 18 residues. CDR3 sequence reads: CASSLAGTLSSGANVLTF. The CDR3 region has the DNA TGTGCCAGCAGCCTGGCTGGGACACTAAGCTCTGGGGCCAACGTCCTGACTTTC.

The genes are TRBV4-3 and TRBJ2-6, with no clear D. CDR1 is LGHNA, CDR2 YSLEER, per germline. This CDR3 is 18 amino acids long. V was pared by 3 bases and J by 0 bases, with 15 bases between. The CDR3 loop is CASSQGHYTISGANVLTF. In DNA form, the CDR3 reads TGCGCCAGCAGCCAGGGTCACTACACTATCTCTGGGGCCAACGTCCTGACTTTC.

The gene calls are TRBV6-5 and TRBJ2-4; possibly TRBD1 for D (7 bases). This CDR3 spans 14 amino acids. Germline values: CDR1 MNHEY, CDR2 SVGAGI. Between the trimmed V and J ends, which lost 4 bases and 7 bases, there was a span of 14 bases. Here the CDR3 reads CASSLSGGRNIQYF. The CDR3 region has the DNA TGTGCCAGCAGTTTATCAGGGGGGCGGAACATTCAGTACTTC.

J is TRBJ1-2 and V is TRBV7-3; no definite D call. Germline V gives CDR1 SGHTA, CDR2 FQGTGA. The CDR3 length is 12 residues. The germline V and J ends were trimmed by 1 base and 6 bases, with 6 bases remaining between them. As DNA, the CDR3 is TGTGCCAGCAGCTTAAACGGAGATGGCTACACCTTC. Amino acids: CASSLNGDGYTF.

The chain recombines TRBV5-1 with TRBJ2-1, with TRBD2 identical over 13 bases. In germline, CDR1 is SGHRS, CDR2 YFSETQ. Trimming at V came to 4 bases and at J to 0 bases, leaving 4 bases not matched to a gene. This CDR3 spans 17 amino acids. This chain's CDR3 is CASSLTSGRASYNEQFF. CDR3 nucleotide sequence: TGCGCCAGCAGCCTCACTAGCGGGAGGGCCTCCTACAATGAGCAGTTCTTC.

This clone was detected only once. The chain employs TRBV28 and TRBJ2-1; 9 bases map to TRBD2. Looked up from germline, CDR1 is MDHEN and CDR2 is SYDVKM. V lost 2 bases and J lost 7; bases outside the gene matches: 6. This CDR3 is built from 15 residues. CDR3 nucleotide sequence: TGTGCCAGCAGTTTAGCGGGAGGGCCAAGGAATGAGCAGTTCTTC. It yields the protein CASSLAGGPRNEQFF.

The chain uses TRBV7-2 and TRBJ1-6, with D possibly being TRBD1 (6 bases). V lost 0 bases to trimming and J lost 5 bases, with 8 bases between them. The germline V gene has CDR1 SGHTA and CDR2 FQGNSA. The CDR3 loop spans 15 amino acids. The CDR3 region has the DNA TGTGCCAGCAGCTTAGCGGGGGCCGATAATTCACCCCTCCACTTT. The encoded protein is CASSLAGADNSPLHF.

CDR3 amino acids: CASSRDRIYTEAFF. The DNA of the CDR3 is TGTGCCAGTAGCAGGGACAGAATTTACACTGAAGCTTTCTTT. The chain links TRBV19 to TRBJ1-1, with 7 nucleotides matching TRBD1. The V gene end was trimmed by 6 bases and the J gene end by 3 bases; junction bases not matched to a gene: 7. This CDR3 contains 14 residues. CDR1 and CDR2 from the germline V gene are LNHDA and SQIVND (reference sequence).

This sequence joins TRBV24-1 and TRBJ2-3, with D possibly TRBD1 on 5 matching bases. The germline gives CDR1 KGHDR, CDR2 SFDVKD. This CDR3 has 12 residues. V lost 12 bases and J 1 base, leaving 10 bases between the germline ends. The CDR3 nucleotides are TGTGCCTCCTCGACAGGCACAGATACGCAGTATTTT. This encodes CASSTGTDTQYF.